This T cell receptor (beta chain) was captured in a study of CD4 T cells in relation to SARS-CoV-2 and coronaviruses. In the study overall: Median patient age was roughly 40 years, spanning 21 to 72 years. General study results and limits: SARS-CoV-2-driven expansion was significantly weaker in crossreactive than monoreactive clones.

About this clone: Its matching antigen is unknown.

For about nine days, 10^5 sorted CD4+ cells grew with T cell-depleted PBMCs and CEF. The assay was immunoSEQ multiplex PCR, and TCRdb's table has in-frame clones only and misses some. The sample lists roughly 38,000 clones; around 82% were seen once. The receptor was isolated from an adult with COVID-19. What was sequenced was naive CD4+ T cells from PBMCs, cultured in vitro. Subset indicated: naive CD4+ T cells isolated by negative enrichment.

The chain's CDR3 is CASSVAAYNEQFF. CDR3 coding DNA: TGTGCCAGCAGCGTAGCGGCCTACAATGAGCAGTTCTTC. The chain links TRBV9 to TRBJ2-1; no clear D gene. Germline CDR1 reads SGDLS; CDR2 reads YYNGEE. The CDR3 has 13 amino acids. V was shortened by 0 bases and J by 2 bases, with 3 bases between the two germline ends.